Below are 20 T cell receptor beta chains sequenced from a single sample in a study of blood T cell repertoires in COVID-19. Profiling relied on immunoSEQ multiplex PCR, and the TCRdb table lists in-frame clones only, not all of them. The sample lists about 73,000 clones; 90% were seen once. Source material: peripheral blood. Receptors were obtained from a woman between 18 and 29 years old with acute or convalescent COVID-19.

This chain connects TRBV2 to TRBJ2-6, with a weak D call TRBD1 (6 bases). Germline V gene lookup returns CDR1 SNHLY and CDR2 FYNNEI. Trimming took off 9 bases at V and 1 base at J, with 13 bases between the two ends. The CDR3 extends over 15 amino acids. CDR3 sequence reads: CARGYRESGANVLTF. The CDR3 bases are TGTGCCAGGGGATACAGGGAATCTGGGGCCAACGTCCTGACTTTC. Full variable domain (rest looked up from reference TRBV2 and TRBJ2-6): EPEVTQTPSHQVTQMGQEVILRCVPISNHLYFYWYRQILGQKVEFLVSFYNNEISEKSEIFDDQFSVERPDGSNFTLKIRSTKLEDSAMYFCARGYRESGANVLTFGAGSRLTVL.

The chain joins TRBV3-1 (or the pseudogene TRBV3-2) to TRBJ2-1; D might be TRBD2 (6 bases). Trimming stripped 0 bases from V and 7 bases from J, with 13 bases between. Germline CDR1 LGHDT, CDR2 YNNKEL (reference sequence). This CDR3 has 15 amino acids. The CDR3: CASSQENGRGNEQFF. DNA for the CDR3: TGTGCCAGCAGCCAAGAGAACGGGAGAGGGAATGAGCAGTTCTTC.

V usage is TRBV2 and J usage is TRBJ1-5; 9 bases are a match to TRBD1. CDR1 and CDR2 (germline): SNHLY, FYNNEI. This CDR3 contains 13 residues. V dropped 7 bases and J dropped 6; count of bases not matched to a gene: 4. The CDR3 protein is CASKTGGSQPQHF. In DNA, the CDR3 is TGTGCCAGCAAAACAGGGGGCAGTCAGCCCCAGCATTTT.

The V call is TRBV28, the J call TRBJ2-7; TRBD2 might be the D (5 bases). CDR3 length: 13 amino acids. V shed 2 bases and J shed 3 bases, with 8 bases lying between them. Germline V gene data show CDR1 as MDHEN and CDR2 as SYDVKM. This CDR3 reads CASSLGGHYEQYF. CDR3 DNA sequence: TGTGCCAGCAGTTTAGGCGGGCACTACGAGCAGTACTTC.

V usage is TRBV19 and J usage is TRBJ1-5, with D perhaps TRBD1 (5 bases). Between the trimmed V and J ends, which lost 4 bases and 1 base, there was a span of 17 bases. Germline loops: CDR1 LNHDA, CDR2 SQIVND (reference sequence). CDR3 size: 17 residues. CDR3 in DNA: TGTGCCAGTAGTAAGTCCCCTTGGCAGGGAAGCAATCAGCCCCAGCATTTT. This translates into CASSKSPWQGSNQPQHF.

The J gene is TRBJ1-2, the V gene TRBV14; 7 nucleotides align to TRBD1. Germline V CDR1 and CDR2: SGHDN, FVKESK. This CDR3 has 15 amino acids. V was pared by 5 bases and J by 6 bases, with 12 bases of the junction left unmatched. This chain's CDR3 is CASSTRQGWKDGYTF. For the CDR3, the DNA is TGTGCCAGCAGCACCCGACAGGGATGGAAGGATGGCTACACCTTC.

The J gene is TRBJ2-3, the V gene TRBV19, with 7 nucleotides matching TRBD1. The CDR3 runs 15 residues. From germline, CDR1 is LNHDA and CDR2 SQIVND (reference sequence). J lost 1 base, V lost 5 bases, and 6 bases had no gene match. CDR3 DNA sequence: TGTGCCAGTAGTTGGGGGCAGGGGGGCACAGATACGCAGTATTTT. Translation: CASSWGQGGTDTQYF.

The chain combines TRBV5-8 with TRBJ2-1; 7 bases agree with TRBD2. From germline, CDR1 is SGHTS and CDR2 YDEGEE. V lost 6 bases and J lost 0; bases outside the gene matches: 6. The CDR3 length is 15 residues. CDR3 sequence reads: CASTPGGSSYNEQFF. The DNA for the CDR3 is TGTGCCAGCACCCCCGGGGGGAGCTCCTACAATGAGCAGTTCTTC.

For the CDR3, the DNA is TGTGCCAGCTCACCCCGAGCGACACAGGGTGCTAACTATGGCTACACCTTC. Protein sequence: CASSPRATQGANYGYTF. The rearrangement joins TRBV18 to TRBJ1-2, with D tentatively TRBD1 (6 bases). V was clipped by 3 bases and J by 0 bases, with 17 bases between them. Germline V CDR1 and CDR2: KGHSH, LQKENI. The CDR3 totals 17 residues.

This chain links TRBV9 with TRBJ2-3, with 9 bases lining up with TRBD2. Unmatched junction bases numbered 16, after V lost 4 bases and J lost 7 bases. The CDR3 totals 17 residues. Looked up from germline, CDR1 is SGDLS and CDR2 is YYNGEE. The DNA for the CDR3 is TGTGCCAGCAGCCCCGCCCGTAGGAGCGGGAGGTCGAATACGCAGTATTTT. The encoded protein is CASSPARRSGRSNTQYF.

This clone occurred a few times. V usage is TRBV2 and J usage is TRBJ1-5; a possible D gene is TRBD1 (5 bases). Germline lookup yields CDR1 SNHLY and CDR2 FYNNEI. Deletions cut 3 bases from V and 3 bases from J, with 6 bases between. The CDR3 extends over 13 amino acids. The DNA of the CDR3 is TGTGCCAGCAGTGACAGGGACAATCAGCCCCAGCATTTT. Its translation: CASSDRDNQPQHF.

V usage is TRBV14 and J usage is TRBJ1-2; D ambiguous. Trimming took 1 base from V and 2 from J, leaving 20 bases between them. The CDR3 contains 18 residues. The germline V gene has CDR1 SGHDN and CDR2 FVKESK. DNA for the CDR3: TGTGCCAGCAGCCAAGCCACTGCGGCCGTCCCATTAAACTATGGCTACACCTTC. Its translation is CASSQATAAVPLNYGYTF.

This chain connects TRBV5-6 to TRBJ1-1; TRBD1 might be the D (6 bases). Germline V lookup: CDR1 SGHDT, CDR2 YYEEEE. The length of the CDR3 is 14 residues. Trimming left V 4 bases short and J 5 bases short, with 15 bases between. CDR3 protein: CASSVSGVWTEAFF. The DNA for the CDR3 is TGTGCCAGCAGCGTATCAGGGGTTTGGACTGAAGCTTTCTTT.

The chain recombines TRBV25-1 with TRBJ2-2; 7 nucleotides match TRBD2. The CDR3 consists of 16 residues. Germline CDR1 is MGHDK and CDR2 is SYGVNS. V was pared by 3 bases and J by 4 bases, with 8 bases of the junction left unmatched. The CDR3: CASSEISGVPTGELFF. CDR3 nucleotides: TGTGCCAGCAGTGAGATCAGCGGGGTGCCCACCGGGGAGCTGTTTTTT.

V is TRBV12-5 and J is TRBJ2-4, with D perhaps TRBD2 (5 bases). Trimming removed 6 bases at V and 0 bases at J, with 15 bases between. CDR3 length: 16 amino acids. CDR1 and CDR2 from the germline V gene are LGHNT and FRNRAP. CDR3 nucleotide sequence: TGTGCTAGTGGCTCGGGGTCAAACATAGCCAAAAACATTCAGTACTTC. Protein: CASGSGSNIAKNIQYF.

The CDR3 region has the DNA TGTGCCTGGAGCGAAGGGGGTTTTGAGCAGTTCTTC. Its translation: CAWSEGGFEQFF. The chain joins TRBV30 to TRBJ2-1, with a tentative D call TRBD1 (6 bases). Trimming shortened V by 3 bases and J by 9 bases, and 12 bases separated the two germline ends. From germline, CDR1 is GTSNPN and CDR2 SVGIG (reference sequence). The CDR3 sequence is 12 residues long.

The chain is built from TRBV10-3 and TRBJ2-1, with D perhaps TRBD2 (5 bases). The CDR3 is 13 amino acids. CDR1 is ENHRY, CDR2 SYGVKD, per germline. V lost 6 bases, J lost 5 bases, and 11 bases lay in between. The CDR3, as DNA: TGTGCCATCAGCGCCGACTACAACAATGAGCAGTTCTTC. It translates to CAISADYNNEQFF.

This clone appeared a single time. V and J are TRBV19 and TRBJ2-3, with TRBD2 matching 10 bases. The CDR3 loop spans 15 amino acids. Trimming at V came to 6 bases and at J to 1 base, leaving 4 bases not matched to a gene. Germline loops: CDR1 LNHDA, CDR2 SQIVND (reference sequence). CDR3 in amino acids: CASRPGLAGTDTQYF. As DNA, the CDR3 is TGTGCCAGTAGGCCAGGACTAGCGGGCACAGATACGCAGTATTTT. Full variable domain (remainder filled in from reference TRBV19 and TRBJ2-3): DGGITQSPKYLFRKEGQNVTLSCEQNLNHDAMYWYRQDPGQGLRLIYYSQIVNDFQKGDIAEGYSVSREKKESFPLTVTSAQKNPTAFYLCASRPGLAGTDTQYFGPGTRLTVL.

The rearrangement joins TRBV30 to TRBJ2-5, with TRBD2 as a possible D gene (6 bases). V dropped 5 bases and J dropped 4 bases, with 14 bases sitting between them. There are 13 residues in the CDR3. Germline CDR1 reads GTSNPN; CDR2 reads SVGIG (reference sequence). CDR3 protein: CAWGVLGGETQYF. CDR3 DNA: TGTGCCTGGGGGGTGTTGGGGGGAGAGACCCAGTACTTC.

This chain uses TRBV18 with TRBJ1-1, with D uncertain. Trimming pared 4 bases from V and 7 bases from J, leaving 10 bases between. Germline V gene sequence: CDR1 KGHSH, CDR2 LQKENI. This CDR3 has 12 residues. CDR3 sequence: CASSLTGGEAFF. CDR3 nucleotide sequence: TGTGCCAGCTCACTAACCGGTGGTGAAGCTTTCTTT. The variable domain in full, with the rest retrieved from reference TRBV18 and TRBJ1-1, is NAGVMQNPRHLVRRRGQEARLRCSPMKGHSHVYWYRQLPEEGLKFMVYLQKENIIDESGMPKERFSAEFPKEGPSILRIQQVVRGDSAAYFCASSLTGGEAFFGQGTRLTVV.